This T cell receptor beta chain was recovered during a study of vaccination and CD4 T cells after COVID-19 (dated by TCRdb to 2022 to 2024). As for the study more broadly: Convalescent patients had a positive SARS-CoV-2 result on nasal swab PCR, and of these patients, some ten had mild disease and one had severe disease. Six males and four females were included in the convalescent cohort, with two Hispanic individuals, seven Caucasians, two Asians and one multiracial person represented. Participants received two doses of either the Pfizer-BioNTech BNT162b2 vaccine (n=8) or the Moderna mRNA-1273 vaccine (n=2). Post-COVID blood samples were collected from convalescent patients a median of roughly 100 days after diagnosis, with a range of roughly 30 to 161 days. Post-vaccine blood samples were obtained a median of around 67 days after the second vaccine dose, with a range of about 13 to 241 days. For stimulating the cultures, overlapping spike peptide pools were used, derived from SARS-CoV-2 as well as from the common cold coronaviruses HCoV-NL63, HCoV-OC43 and HCoV-229E. In control cultures, a CEFX viral epitope pool was used as positive control, an HIV-1 Nef peptide pool was used as negative control, or no peptide was added. The spike-specific CD4+ TCR repertoire was compared before and after mRNA vaccination in approximately ten COVID-19 convalescent patients and a few infection-naive healthy vaccine recipients.

The receptor library was made with PCR. DNA from cultured CD4+ T cells underwent TCR sequencing with the Oncomine TCR Beta short-read assay at the Johns Hopkins FTIC core. The QIAamp micro DNA kit was used to extract genomic DNA from the cultured CD4+ T cells. The Oncomine TCR Beta libraries from cultured CD4+ T cells were pooled using unique dual indexes and then sequenced on an Illumina iSeq 100. The source study handled its data this way. Non-productive sequences were removed, and CDR3s not starting with C, not ending with F or W, or shorter than 7 amino acids were discarded. Antigen-specific clonotypes were identified using the MANAFEST web application through comparison of peptide-stimulated wells with reference and other culture wells. For a clone to be called positive, the clone needed an FDR below 0.05, an odds ratio above 5, and a productive frequency above 0.1% in at least two of three replicate wells. A clonotype was classed as cross-reactive if the clonotype showed significant expansion both in SARS-CoV-2 spike wells and in at least one common cold coronavirus spike condition. Using R version 3.6.1, CDR3 homology was evaluated through Levenshtein distances (stringdist) along with unrooted phylogenetic trees (ape). TCRdb reran the public reads through fastp at Q25 and MiXCR, keeping productive beta chains. Every entry covers one CDR3 protein and lists the most common genes and DNA from its rows. Clone size and V and J calls follow TCRdb, not the original study. Recorded for this sample are more than 20,000 distinct CDR3 sequences; around 70% of them occurred a single time. Roughly 8.7% of the sample goes to the ten largest clones.

What the research found in general, with its limitations: Among the post-vaccine SARS-CoV-2-reactive clones in convalescent patients, a median around 85% showed up only after vaccination, which suggests vaccine-specific priming. An increase in the median number of SARS-CoV-2-reactive clonotypes from around 20 after infection to a few dozen after vaccination was observed, but the change was not found to be significant. Of the vaccine-specific clones in convalescent patients, 304 of 307, or nearly all, reacted only to SARS-CoV-2 spike and did not cross-react with common cold coronaviruses. The study included relatively few convalescent patients and did not analyze early timepoints after natural infection.

Concerning this clonotype: Its cognate antigen has yet to be identified. Nothing much larger sits one base from this clone, and base qualities are not available.

This sample's treatment or condition label indicates: roughly nine-day PBMC culture with coronavirus spike peptide pools or control peptides (ViraFEST assay). To expand antigen-specific T cells with peptide pools and then pick out the expanded clonotypes through TCR sequencing, the study relied on the ViraFEST assay. The convalescent patients' positive SARS-CoV-2 PCR tests were from March to December 2020, which was before the Alpha, Beta and Delta variants emerged in the United States. Each well held 2.2 million or so PBMCs cultured in IMDM containing roughly 5.4% human AB serum and approximately 9.8 IU/ml IL-2, with approximately 9.2 ug/ml peptide pools added. Half of the culture medium was replaced with fresh IL-2-containing medium on days 3 and 7. After approximately eleven days of culture, CD4+ T cells were isolated by negative selection using the EasySep CD4+ T cell isolation kit. PBMCs were separated from whole blood using Ficoll-Paque Plus gradient centrifugation and then either used fresh or cryopreserved at -140C. Triplicate wells were generally used for each culture condition.

V loses 5 bases at its end and J loses 5 bases; junction bases beyond the gene matches: 6. CDR1 and CDR2, looked up from the germline V gene, are MNHNS and SASEGT. Reading from cysteine to phenylalanine, the CDR3 counts 16 amino acids. The kept DNA is CDR3 alone, 48 bases in frame from the first base. The V and J segments used are TRBV6-1 and TRBJ2-1, with 13 middle bases fitting TRBD2. The TCR sequence derives from a human donor who had recovered from COVID-19. The specimen was CD4+ T cells from blood, cultured in vitro. The CDR3 protein is CASSRTSGRGNNEQFF. The DNA sequence is TGTGCCAGCAGTAGGACTAGCGGGAGAGGTAACAATGAGCAGTTCTTC.